This T cell receptor beta chain is from a study of PD-1 blockade in classical Hodgkin lymphoma (dated by TCRdb to 2018 to 2020). About the full investigation: To define a peripheral blood immune signature of response to PD-1 blockade in classical Hodgkin lymphoma, the study combined TCR beta sequencing with CyTOF. Beyond this particular receptor, the publication reports: Only a single clinical trial cohort was studied, and what caused the repertoire differences, possibly disease activity or prior therapy, remained undefined. Baseline TCR diversity was reported as lower in newly diagnosed patients than in healthy donors, and lower still in relapsed/refractory patients.

Comments on this clone: Its antigen is unknown. Qualities for individual bases were not recorded, and no much larger clone is one base off.

The time point label, read with the paper, signifies: newly diagnosed, previously untreated cHL patient sample. Magnetic negative selection with a Miltenyi CD4+ T cell isolation kit was used to purify CD4+ T cells from thawed PBMCs. As a comparison group for the relapsed/refractory trial patients, PBMCs were sequenced from patients with newly diagnosed, previously untreated classical Hodgkin lymphoma. Peripheral blood was collected in 8 mL Vacutainer Cell Preparation Tubes, from which PBMCs were isolated by centrifugation and then cryopreserved. Purified CD4+ and CD8+ fractions were prepared only for cases with an additional available PBMC sample. Magnetically labelled cells were depleted on LS columns in a quadroMACS separator, and the flow-through was collected as the purified fraction. The Qiagen DNeasy kit was used to extract genomic DNA from unsorted PBMCs and from the negatively selected CD4+ and CD8+ fractions. Using primers that anneal to V and J segments, immunoSEQ multiplex PCR amplified the TCR beta CDR3 regions. A synthetic immune receptor repertoire was used to minimize amplification bias, and any remaining bias was removed computationally after sequencing. In the authors' own workflow: Custom Python scripts were used to quantify repertoire diversity as the Shannon entropy index. Unsorted, CD4+ and CD8+ repertoires were analyzed separately, except for combined analyses in which CD4+ and CD8+ sequences were merged in silico. Held by TCRdb, this immuneACCESS table contains in-frame sequences only and omits some clones. Under half of the omission traces to an unresolved V gene where checked; the cause of the rest is unknown. V, J and clone size are taken as reported in that table, and D and trimming were inferred from the DNA itself. The sample profile shows 15,000 to 17,000 clones; more than 70% of them were found once. About 0.87% of the sample belongs to the ten largest clones.

Taken from the germline V gene, the CDR1 and CDR2 loops are SNHLY and FYNNEI. Taken from cysteine to phenylalanine, the CDR3 has 14 residues. Kept here is only the CDR3 DNA, which spans 42 bases and is read in frame from base 1. V gives up 6 bases and J gives up 7 bases, and the segment between their germline ends measures 16 bases. This clonotype was sampled from a human donor with classical Hodgkin lymphoma. In this chain, TRBV2 is recombined with TRBJ2-1; the D gene could be TRBD1 or TRBD2, each one agreeing over 5 bases. The sequenced sample was CD4+ T cells from blood. The bases are TGTGCCAGCAGGCCCAACGGGGCGCTTAATGAGCAGTTCTTC. The encoded protein is CASRPNGALNEQFF.